Sequencing of this TCR beta chain was carried out in a study of shared clonotypes between healthy human individuals. Trimming cost V 2 bases and J 3 bases; bases outside gene matches: 4. Germline V gene sequence: CDR1 LNHDA, CDR2 SQIVND (reference sequence). The CDR3 spans 16 residues. CD45RO-negative, CCR7-selected cells formed the naive CD8 fraction, which excluded terminally differentiated effector memory CD45RA+ cells. The table came from immunoSEQ multiplex PCR; TCRdb's copy has only in-frame clones and leaves some out. The repertoire holds hundreds of thousands of clones, with roughly 96% as singletons.

The chain couples TRBV19 to TRBJ2-1, with 10 bases identical to TRBD1. Sequenced: naive CD8+ T cells sorted from blood. This receptor was taken from a woman aged 25 to 39 in good health. The CDR3: CASSILGQGVYNEQFF. CDR3 bases: TGTGCCAGTAGTATACTCGGACAGGGGGTCTACAATGAGCAGTTCTTC.